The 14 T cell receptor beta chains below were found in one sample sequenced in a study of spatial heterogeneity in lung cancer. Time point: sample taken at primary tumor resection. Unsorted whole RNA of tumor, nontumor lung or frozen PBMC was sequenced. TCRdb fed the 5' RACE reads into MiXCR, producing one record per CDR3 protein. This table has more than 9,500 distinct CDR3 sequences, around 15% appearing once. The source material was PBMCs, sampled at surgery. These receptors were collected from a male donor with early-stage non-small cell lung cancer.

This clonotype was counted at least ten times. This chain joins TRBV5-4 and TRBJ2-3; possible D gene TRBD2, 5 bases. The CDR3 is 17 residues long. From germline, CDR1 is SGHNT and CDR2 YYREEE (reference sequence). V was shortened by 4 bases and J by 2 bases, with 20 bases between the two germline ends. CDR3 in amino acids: CASSHIGRTSFTDTQYF. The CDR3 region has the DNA TGTGCCAGCAGCCACATCGGTAGGACTTCCTTCACAGATACGCAGTATTTT. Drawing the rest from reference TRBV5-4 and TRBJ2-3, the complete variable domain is ETGVTQSPTHLIKTRGQQVTLRCSSQSGHNTVSWYQQALGQGPQFIFQYYREEENGRGNFPPRFSGLQFPNYSSELNVNALELDDSALYLCASSHIGRTSFTDTQYFGPGTRLTVL.

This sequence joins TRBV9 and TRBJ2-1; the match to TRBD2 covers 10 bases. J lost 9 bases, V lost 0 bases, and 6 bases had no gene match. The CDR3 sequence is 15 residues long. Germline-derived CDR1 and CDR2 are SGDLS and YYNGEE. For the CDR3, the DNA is TGTGCCAGCAGCGTAGTGCCTAGCGGGAGCGGTGAGCAGTTCTTC. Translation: CASSVVPSGSGEQFF.

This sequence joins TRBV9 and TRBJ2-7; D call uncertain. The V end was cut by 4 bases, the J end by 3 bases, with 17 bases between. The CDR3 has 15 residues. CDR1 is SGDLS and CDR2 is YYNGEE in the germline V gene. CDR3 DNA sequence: TGTGCCAGCAGCATTCGGGCTTCTGGGGTCTACGAGCAGTACTTC. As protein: CASSIRASGVYEQYF.

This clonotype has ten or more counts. In nucleotides, the CDR3 is TGCAGTGCTACATTAGGATTGGGGGGAAATCAGCCCCAGCATTTT. As protein: CSATLGLGGNQPQHF. The gene calls are TRBV20-1 and TRBJ1-5, with a possible D match to TRBD1 (5 bases). Trimming removed 4 bases at V and 4 bases at J, with 17 bases between. The CDR3 length is 15 residues. Per the germline V gene, CDR1 is DFQATT and CDR2 is SNEGSKA (reference sequence).

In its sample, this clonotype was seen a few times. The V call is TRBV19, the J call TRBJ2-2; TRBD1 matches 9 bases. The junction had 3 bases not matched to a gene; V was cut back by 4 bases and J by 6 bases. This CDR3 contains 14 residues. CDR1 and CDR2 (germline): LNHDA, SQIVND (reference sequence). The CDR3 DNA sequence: TGTGCCAGTAGTACCCACAGGGGGCCCGGGGAGCTGTTTTTT. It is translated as CASSTHRGPGELFF.

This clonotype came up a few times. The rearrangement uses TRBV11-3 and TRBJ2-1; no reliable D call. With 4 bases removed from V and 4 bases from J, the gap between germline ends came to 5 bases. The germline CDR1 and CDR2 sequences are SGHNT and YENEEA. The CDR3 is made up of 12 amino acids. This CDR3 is CASSYPYNEQFF. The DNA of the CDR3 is TGTGCCAGCAGCTACCCATACAATGAGCAGTTCTTC.

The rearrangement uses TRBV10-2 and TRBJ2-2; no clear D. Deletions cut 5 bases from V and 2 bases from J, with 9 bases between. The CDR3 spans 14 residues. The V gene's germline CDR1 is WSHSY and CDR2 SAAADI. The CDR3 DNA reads TGCGCCAGCAGTCGTGTGGGAAACACCGGGGAGCTGTTTTTT. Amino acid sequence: CASSRVGNTGELFF.

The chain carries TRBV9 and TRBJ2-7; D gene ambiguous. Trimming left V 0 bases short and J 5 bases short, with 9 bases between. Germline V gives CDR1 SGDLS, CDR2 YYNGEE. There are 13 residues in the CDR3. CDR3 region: CASSVVDGDEQYF. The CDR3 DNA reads TGTGCCAGCAGCGTAGTTGATGGGGACGAGCAGTACTTC.

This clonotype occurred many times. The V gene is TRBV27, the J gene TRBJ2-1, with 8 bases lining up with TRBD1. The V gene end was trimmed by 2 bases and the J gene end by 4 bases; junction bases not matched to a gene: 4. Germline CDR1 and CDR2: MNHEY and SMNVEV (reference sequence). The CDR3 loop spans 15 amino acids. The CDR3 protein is CASSLDRGRYNEQFF. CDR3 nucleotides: TGTGCCAGCAGTTTAGACAGGGGTCGTTACAATGAGCAGTTCTTC.

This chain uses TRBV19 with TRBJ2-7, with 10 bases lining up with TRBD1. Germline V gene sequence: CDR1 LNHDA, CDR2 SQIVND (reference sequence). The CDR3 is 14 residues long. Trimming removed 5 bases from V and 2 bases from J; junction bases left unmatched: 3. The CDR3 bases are TGTGCCAGTAGTCCCGGGACAGGGGCCTACGAGCAGTACTTC. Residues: CASSPGTGAYEQYF. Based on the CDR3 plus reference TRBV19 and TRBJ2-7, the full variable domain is DGGITQSPKYLFRKEGQNVTLSCEQNLNHDAMYWYRQDPGQGLRLIYYSQIVNDFQKGDIAEGYSVSREKKESFPLTVTSAQKNPTAFYLCASSPGTGAYEQYFGPGTRLTVT.

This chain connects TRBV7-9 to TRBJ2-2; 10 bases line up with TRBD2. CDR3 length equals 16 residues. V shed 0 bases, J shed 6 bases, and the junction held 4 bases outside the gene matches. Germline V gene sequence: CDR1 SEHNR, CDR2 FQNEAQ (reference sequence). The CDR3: CASSLASSGSPGELFF. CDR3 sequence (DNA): TGTGCCAGCAGCTTAGCGTCTAGCGGGAGTCCCGGGGAGCTGTTTTTT. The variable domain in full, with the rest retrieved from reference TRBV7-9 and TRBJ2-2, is DTGVSQNPRHKITKRGQNVTFRCDPISEHNRLYWYRQTLGQGPEFLTYFQNEAQLEKSRLLSDRFSAERPKGSFSTLEIQRTEQGDSAMYLCASSLASSGSPGELFFGEGSRLTVL.

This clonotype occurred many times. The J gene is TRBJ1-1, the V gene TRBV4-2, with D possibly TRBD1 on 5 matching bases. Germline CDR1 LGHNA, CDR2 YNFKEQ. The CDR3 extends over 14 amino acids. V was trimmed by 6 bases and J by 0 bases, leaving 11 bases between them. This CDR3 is CASSLGGMNTEAFF. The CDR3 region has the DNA TGTGCCAGCAGTTTGGGGGGGATGAACACTGAAGCTTTCTTT.

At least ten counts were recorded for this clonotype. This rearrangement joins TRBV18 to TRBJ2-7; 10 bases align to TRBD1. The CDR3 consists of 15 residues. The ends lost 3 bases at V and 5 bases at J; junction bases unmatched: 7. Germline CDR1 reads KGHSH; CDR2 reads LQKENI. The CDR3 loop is CASSPRTGGIDEQYF. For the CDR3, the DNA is TGTGCCAGCTCACCCCGGACAGGGGGGATTGACGAGCAGTACTTC.

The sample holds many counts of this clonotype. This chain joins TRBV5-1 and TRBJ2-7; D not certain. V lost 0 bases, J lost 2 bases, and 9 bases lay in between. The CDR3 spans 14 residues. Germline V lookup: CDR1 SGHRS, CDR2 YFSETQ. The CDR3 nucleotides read TGCGCCAGCAGCTTGGCCGCGAATCCCTACGAGCAGTACTTC. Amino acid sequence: CASSLAANPYEQYF.